This TCR beta chain was obtained from a study of blood T cell repertoires in COVID-19. The CDR3 has 15 residues. As handled by the study authors: Counts of nucleated cells, estimated from reference gene primer amplification, were obtained. Clones were read by immunoSEQ multiplex PCR, and TCRdb kept only the in-frame ones, dropping some. V, J and clone size are those of that table, while D and trimming were read from the DNA. Among 95,000 to 110,000 clones listed, roughly four fifths were seen once. The V gene is TRBV21-1, the J gene TRBJ1-1; TRBD1 is the table's D call and was not checked against the DNA. TRBV21-1 is labeled a pseudogene. The sequence came from a woman of 80 years or more with active or convalescent COVID-19. Sample: peripheral blood. In nucleotides, the CDR3 is TGTGCCAGCAGCACTTCAGGGGTTTGGGGCACTGAAGCTTTCTTT. The encoded protein is CASSTSGVWGTEAFF.